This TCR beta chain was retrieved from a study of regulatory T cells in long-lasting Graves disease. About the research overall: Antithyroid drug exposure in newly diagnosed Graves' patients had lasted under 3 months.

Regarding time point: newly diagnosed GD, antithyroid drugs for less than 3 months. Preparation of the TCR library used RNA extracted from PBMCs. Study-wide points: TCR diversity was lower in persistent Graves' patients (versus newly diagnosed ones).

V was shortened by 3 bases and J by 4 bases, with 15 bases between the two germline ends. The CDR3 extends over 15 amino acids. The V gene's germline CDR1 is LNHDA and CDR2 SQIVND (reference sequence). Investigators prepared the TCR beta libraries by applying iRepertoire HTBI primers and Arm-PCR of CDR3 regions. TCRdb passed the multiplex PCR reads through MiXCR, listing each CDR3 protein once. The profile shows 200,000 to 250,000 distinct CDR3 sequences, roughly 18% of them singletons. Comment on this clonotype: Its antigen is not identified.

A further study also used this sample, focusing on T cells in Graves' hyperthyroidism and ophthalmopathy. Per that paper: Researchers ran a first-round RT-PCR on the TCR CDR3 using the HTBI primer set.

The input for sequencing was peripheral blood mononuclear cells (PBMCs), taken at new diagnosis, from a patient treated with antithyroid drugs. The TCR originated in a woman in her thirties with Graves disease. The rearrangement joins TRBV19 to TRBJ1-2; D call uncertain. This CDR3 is CASSIEGRRTYGYTF. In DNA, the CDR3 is TGTGCCAGTAGTATTGAGGGCAGGCGAACCTATGGCTACACCTTC.